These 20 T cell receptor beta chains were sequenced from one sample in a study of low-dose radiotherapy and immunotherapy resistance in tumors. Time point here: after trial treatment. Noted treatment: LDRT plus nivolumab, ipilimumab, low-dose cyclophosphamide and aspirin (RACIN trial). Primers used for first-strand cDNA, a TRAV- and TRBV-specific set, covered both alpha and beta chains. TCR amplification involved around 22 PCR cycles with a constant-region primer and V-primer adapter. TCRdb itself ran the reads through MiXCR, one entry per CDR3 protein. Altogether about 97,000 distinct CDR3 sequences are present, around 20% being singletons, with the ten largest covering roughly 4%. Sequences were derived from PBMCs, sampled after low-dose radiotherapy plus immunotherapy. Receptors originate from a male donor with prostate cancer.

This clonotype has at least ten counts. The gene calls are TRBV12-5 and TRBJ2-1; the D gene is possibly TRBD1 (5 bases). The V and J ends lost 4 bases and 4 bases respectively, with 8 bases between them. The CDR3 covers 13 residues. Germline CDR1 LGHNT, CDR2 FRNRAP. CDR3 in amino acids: CASGSDTYNEQFF. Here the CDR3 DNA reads TGTGCTAGTGGTTCGGACACATACAATGAGCAGTTCTTC.

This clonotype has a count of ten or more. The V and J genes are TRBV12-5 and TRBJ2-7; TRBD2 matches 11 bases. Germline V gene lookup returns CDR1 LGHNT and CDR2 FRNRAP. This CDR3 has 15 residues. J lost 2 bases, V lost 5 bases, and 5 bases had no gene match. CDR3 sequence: CASGPGLAETYEQYF. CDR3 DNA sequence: TGTGCTAGTGGTCCGGGACTAGCGGAGACCTACGAGCAGTACTTC. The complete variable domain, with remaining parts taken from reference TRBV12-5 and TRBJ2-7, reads DARVTQTPRHKVTEMGQEVTMRCQPILGHNTVFWYRQTMMQGLELLAYFRNRAPLDDSGMPKDRFSAEMPDATLATLKIQPSEPRDSAVYFCASGPGLAETYEQYFGPGTRLTVT.

CDR3 nucleotides: TGTGCCAGCAGCACCCGGGGAGGGGGCCCCGGGACCCAGTACTTC. This sequence encodes CASSTRGGGPGTQYF. V gene TRBV7-9 combines with J gene TRBJ2-5; D could derive from TRBD1 or TRBD2 (7 bases each). CDR1 and CDR2 (germline): SEHNR, FQNEAQ (reference sequence). V lost 5 bases and J lost 7, with 20 bases in between. The CDR3 totals 15 residues.

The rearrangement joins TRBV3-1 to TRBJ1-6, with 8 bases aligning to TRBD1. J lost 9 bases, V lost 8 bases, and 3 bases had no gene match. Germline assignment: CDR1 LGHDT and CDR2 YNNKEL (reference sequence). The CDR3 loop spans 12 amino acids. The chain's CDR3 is CASGTGGSPLHF. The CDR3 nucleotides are TGTGCCAGCGGGACAGGTGGTTCACCCCTCCACTTT.

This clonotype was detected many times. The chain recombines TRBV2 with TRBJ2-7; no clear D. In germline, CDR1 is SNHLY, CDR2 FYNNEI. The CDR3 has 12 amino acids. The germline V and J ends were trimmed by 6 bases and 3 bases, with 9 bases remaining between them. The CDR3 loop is CASSPINYEQYF. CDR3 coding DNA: TGTGCCAGCAGCCCGATCAACTACGAGCAGTACTTC.

The DNA of the CDR3 is TGCGCCAGCCGCGATCTGACAGGGGGTAACTCCTACGAGCAGTACTTC. It codes for CASRDLTGGNSYEQYF. The genes are TRBV5-1 and TRBJ2-7, with 9 bases that match TRBD1. This CDR3 comprises 16 residues. The germline V gene encodes CDR1 SGHRS and CDR2 YFSETQ. With 7 bases clipped from V and 0 bases from J, the junction kept 11 bases outside the gene matches. The variable domain in full, completed from reference TRBV5-1 and TRBJ2-7, reads KAGVTQTPRYLIKTRGQQVTLSCSPISGHRSVSWYQQTPGQGLQFLFEYFSETQRNKGNFPGRFSGRQFSNSRSEMNVSTLELGDSALYLCASRDLTGGNSYEQYFGPGTRLTVT.

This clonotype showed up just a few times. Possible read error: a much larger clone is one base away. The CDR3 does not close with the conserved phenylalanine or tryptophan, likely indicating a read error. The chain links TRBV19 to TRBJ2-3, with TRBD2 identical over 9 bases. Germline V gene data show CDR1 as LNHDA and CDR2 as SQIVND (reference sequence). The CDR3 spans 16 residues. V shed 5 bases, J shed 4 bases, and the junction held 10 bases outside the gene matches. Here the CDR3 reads CASSWFGGGASDTQYL. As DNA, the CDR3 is TGTGCCAGTAGTTGGTTCGGCGGGGGGGCCTCAGATACGCAGTATTTG.

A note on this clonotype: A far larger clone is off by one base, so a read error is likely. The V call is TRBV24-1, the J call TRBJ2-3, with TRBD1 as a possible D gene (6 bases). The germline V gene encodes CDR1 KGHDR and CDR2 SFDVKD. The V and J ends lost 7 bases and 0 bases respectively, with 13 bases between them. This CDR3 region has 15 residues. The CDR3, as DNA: TGTGCCACCAGGGCGCACAGGGAGAGCACAGATACGCAGTATTTT. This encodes CATRAHRESTDTQYF.

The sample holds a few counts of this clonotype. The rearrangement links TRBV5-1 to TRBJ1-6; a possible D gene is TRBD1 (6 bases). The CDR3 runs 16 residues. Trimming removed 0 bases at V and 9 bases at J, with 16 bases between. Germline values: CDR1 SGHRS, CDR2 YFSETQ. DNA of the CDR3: TGCGCCAGCAGCTTGGGTCAAGGGGGATCGGCTTCACCCCTCCACTTT. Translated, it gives CASSLGQGGSASPLHF.

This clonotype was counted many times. CDR3 region: CASSFDSAPLNNEQFF. CDR3 coding DNA: TGTGCCAGCAGTTTCGACAGCGCCCCGCTAAACAATGAGCAGTTCTTC. This chain links TRBV6-6 with TRBJ2-1, with TRBD1 as a possible D gene (5 bases). Germline CDR1 and CDR2: MNHNY and SVGAGI (reference sequence). This CDR3 has 16 amino acids. The V end lost 4 bases, the J end lost 5 bases, and 18 bases lay between the germline ends.

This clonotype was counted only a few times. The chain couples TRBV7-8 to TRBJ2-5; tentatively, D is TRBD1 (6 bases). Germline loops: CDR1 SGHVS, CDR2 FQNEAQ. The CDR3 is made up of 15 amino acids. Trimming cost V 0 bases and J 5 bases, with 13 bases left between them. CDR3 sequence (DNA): TGTGCCAGCAGCTTAGCGATGGGGGCATCGGAGACCCAGTACTTC. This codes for CASSLAMGASETQYF.

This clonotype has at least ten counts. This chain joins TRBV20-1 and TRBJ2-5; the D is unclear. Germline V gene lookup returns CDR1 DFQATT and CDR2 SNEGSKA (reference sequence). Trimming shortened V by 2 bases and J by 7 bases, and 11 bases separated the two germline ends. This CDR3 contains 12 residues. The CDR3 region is CSARSSLGTQYF. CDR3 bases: TGCAGTGCTAGATCTTCCCTGGGGACCCAGTACTTC.

The CDR3 bases are TGTGCCAGCAGTTCGGGACTGGGCCGCGGGGGCCGCACAGATACGCAGTATTTT. Its protein is CASSSGLGRGGRTDTQYF. The chain is built from TRBV6-2 or TRBV6-3 and TRBJ2-3, with D perhaps matching TRBD2 (7 bases). The CDR3 has 18 amino acids. The V end was cut by 4 bases, the J end by 1 base, with 21 bases between. Germline V CDR1 and CDR2: MNHEY, SVGEGT.

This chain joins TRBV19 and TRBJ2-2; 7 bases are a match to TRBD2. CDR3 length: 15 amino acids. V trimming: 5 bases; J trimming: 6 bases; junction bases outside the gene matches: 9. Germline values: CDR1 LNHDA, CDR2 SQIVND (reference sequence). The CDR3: CASSFQGLRSGELFF. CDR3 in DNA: TGTGCCAGTAGTTTCCAGGGACTACGGTCCGGGGAGCTGTTTTTT.

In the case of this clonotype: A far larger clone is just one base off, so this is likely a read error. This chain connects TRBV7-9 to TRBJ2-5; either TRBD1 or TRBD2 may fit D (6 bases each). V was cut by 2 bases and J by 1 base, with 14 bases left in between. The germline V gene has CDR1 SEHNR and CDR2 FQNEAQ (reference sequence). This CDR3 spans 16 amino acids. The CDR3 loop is CASSLLGGMAQETQYF. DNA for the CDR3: TGTGCCAGCAGCTTATTAGGGGGGATGGCCCAAGAGACCCAGTACTTC.

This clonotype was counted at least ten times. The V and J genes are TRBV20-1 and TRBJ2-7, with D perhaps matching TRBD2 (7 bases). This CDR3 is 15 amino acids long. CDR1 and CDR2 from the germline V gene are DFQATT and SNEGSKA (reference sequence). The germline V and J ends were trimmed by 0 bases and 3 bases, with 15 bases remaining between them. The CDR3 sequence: CSARDDAGAFYEQYF. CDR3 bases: TGCAGTGCTAGAGATGATGCGGGGGCTTTCTACGAGCAGTACTTC.

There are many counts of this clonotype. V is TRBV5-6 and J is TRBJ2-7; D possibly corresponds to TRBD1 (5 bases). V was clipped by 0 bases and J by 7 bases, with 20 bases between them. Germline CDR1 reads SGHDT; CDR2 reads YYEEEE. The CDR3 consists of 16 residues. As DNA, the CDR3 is TGTGCCAGCAGCTTGGGAATCTACCAGGGAACTGGGGAGCAGTACTTC. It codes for CASSLGIYQGTGEQYF.

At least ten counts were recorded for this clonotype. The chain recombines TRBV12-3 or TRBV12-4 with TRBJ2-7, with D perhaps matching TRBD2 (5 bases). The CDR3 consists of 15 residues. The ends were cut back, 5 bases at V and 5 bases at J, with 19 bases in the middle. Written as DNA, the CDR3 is TGTGCCAGCAGTCCAACCGGAGGAGCCGGGGACGAGCAGTACTTC. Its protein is CASSPTGGAGDEQYF.

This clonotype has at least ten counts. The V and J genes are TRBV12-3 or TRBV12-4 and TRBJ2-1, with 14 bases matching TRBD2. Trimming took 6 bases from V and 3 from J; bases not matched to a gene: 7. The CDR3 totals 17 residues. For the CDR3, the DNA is TGTGCCAGCAGCGCTGGACTAGCGGGGGGTATCTACAATGAGCAGTTCTTC. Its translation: CASSAGLAGGIYNEQFF.

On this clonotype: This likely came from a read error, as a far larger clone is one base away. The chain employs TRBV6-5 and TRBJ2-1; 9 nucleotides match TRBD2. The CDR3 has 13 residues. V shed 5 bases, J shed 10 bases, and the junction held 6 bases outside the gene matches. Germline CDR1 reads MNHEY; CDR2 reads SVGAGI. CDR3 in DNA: TGTGCCAGCAGTAGGACTAGCGTCTACGAGCAGTTCTTC. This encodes CASSRTSVYEQFF.